This T cell receptor (beta chain) was retrieved from a study of OX40 agonist ivuxolimab in advanced cancers. For the study at large: Three patients had partial responses: one hepatocellular carcinoma, two cutaneous melanoma. Broader study findings: Normalized T-cell clonal expansion was also low in some nonresponders. The average count of expanded clones was higher among CD8+ T cells than among CD4+.

Assay: immunoSEQ multiplex PCR; the TCRdb copy retains only in-frame clones and omits some. This table has roughly 66,000 clones, roughly 80% appearing once. This clone has just a few counts. Its antigen remains unknown. CDR3 length: 15 amino acids. Looked up from germline, CDR1 is SGHAT and CDR2 is FQNNGV. Trimming removed 2 bases from V and 4 bases from J, with 14 bases in between. The source was CD4+ or CD8+ T cells sorted from blood, collected in a trial of the OX40 agonist ivuxolimab. This clonotype was obtained from an adult with an advanced solid tumor such as melanoma, head and neck, liver or kidney cancer. V is TRBV11-2 and J is TRBJ1-2; D ambiguous. CDR3 in amino acids: CASSLSRTEVYGYTF. The DNA for the CDR3 is TGTGCCAGCAGCTTATCGCGGACTGAGGTCTATGGCTACACCTTC.